These 24 T cell receptor beta chains were all obtained from the same sample, sequenced in a study of T cell responses to AZD1222 COVID-19 vaccine. Using immunoSEQ multiplex PCR, the repertoire was profiled, and TCRdb retains in-frame clones only, with some absent. Altogether about 260,000 clones are present, approximately 93% being singletons, with the ten largest covering less than 0.6%. This specimen was peripheral blood, taken on day 0 of AZD1222 vaccination. These receptors came from an adult in good health.

This clone was observed a few times. The chain carries TRBV7-9 and TRBJ1-4, with 9 bases that match TRBD1. Germline CDR1 is SEHNR and CDR2 is FQNEAQ (reference sequence). The CDR3 loop spans 14 amino acids. The J segment lost 7 bases and the V segment lost 2 bases, leaving 2 bases of the junction unmatched. This CDR3 reads CASSLRQGVEKLFF. CDR3 in DNA: TGTGCCAGCAGCTTAAGACAGGGGGTTGAAAAACTGTTTTTT.

This chain links TRBV27 with TRBJ2-5; 7 nucleotides align to TRBD2. V shed 0 bases, J shed 11 bases, and the junction held 9 bases outside the gene matches. Per germline, CDR1 MNHEY and CDR2 SMNVEV (reference sequence). CDR3 size: 14 residues. The CDR3 sequence is CASSLSIGGGSQYF. In DNA form, the CDR3 reads TGTGCCAGCAGTTTATCGATTGGGGGGGGTTCTCAGTACTTC.

The chain carries TRBV7-9 and TRBJ2-7, with 8 bases that match TRBD1. V dropped 7 bases and J dropped 4; count of bases not matched to a gene: 12. This CDR3 contains 15 residues. Germline-derived CDR1 and CDR2 are SEHNR and FQNEAQ (reference sequence). As DNA, the CDR3 is TGTGCCAGCAATCCACTAGCAGGGGGCGGATACGAGCAGTACTTC. It specifies CASNPLAGGGYEQYF.

The chain joins TRBV6-5 to TRBJ2-2; the D gene is possibly TRBD2 (5 bases). Trimming stripped 7 bases from V and 8 bases from J, with 17 bases between. The CDR3 extends over 14 amino acids. Germline assignment: CDR1 MNHEY and CDR2 SVGAGI. The CDR3 is CASTGNTLTGELFF. As DNA, the CDR3 is TGTGCCAGCACCGGGAACACTCTTACGGGGGAGCTGTTTTTT.

The chain combines TRBV19 with TRBJ1-3, with no clear D. The CDR3 covers 13 residues. Per germline, CDR1 LNHDA and CDR2 SQIVND (reference sequence). V dropped 7 bases and J dropped 5 bases, with 12 bases sitting between them. CDR3 in DNA: TGTGCCAGTACTCCCATCAGCAGAAACACCATATATTTT. Its protein is CASTPISRNTIYF.

Note on this clone: Within the sample, other DNA sequences also encode this same CDR3. CDR3 region: CASSQVGNTEAFF. The CDR3 region has the DNA TGCGCCAGCAGCCAAGTGGGGAACACTGAAGCTTTCTTT. The chain couples TRBV4-1 to TRBJ1-1; no clear D. The CDR3 extends over 13 amino acids. Between the trimmed V and J ends, which lost 1 base and 1 base, there was a span of 4 bases. From germline, CDR1 is MGHRA and CDR2 YSYEKL.

CDR3 coding DNA: TGCGCCAGCAGCCAAATAGCAGGACAGGTTAATTGGGAGCAGTACTTC. Its translation: CASSQIAGQVNWEQYF. This chain connects TRBV4-1 to TRBJ2-7; 7 bases fit TRBD1. The CDR3 loop spans 16 amino acids. The V gene end was trimmed by 2 bases and the J gene end by 7 bases; junction bases not matched to a gene: 14. Germline CDR1 reads MGHRA; CDR2 reads YSYEKL.

This chain's CDR3 is CASSQGWENTEAFF. The CDR3 bases are TGTGCCAGCAGCCAAGGTTGGGAGAACACTGAAGCTTTCTTT. The V and J genes are TRBV3-1 (or the pseudogene TRBV3-2) and TRBJ1-1; no reliable D call. Germline V CDR1 and CDR2: LGHDT, YNNKEL (reference sequence). The CDR3 runs to 14 residues. Trimming cost V 1 base and J 1 base, with 7 bases left between them.

V usage is TRBV5-1 and J usage is TRBJ1-2; TRBD1 aligns across 9 bases. Trimming at V came to 0 bases and at J to 6 bases, leaving 3 bases not matched to a gene. Germline values: CDR1 SGHRS, CDR2 YFSETQ. This CDR3 is built from 14 residues. The CDR3 sequence: CASSLGTGVNGYTF. CDR3 DNA sequence: TGCGCCAGCAGCTTGGGGACAGGGGTCAATGGCTACACCTTC.

This chain links TRBV28 with TRBJ1-2; D is perhaps TRBD1 (5 bases). Trimming took 1 base from V and 0 from J, leaving 24 bases between them. The CDR3 has 20 residues. CDR1 is MDHEN, CDR2 SYDVKM, per germline. CDR3 region: CASSLLRVPFPGRANYGYTF. In DNA form, the CDR3 reads TGTGCCAGCAGTTTATTGAGGGTCCCATTCCCAGGGCGAGCTAACTATGGCTACACCTTC.

The chain carries TRBV18 and TRBJ2-7; D not resolved. The V gene's germline CDR1 is KGHSH and CDR2 LQKENI. Trimming removed 6 bases from V and 4 bases from J, with 13 bases in between. This CDR3 region has 13 residues. In DNA form, the CDR3 reads TGTGCCAGCTCTCCCCTGACGAGGTACGAGCAGTACTTC. Translation: CASSPLTRYEQYF.

The chain carries TRBV10-3 and TRBJ1-1; perhaps TRBD1 as D (5 bases). Germline V gene sequence: CDR1 ENHRY, CDR2 SYGVKD. V was shortened by 6 bases and J by 4 bases, with 21 bases between the two germline ends. The CDR3 is 16 residues long. The CDR3 reads CAISEARGRGGTEAFF. In DNA form, the CDR3 reads TGTGCCATCAGCGAGGCTAGGGGACGGGGAGGCACTGAAGCTTTCTTT.

The J gene is TRBJ1-2, the V gene TRBV13; no reliable D call. The CDR3 has 15 amino acids. V was clipped by 1 base and J by 8 bases, with 17 bases between them. Germline V gives CDR1 PRHDT, CDR2 FYEKMQ (reference sequence). CDR3: CASSLAGRTVGGYTF. In DNA, the CDR3 is TGTGCCAGCAGCTTAGCAGGTCGGACCGTCGGGGGCTACACCTTC.

The chain has TRBV7-9 and TRBJ2-3; 13 nucleotides line up with TRBD2. The CDR3 contains 15 residues. Germline-derived CDR1 and CDR2 are SEHNR and FQNEAQ (reference sequence). Germline trimming cut 5 bases from V and 3 bases from J; bases unmatched to any gene: 2. The CDR3 DNA reads as TGTGCCAGCAGCACGGGACTAGCGGGGACAGATACGCAGTATTTT. Residues: CASSTGLAGTDTQYF.

This chain joins TRBV7-8 and TRBJ2-1; D perhaps matches TRBD2 (5 bases). Germline V gene sequence: CDR1 SGHVS, CDR2 FQNEAQ. The CDR3 has 14 amino acids. Trimming shortened V by 3 bases and J by 10 bases, and 16 bases separated the two germline ends. In nucleotides, the CDR3 is TGTGCCAGCAGCTTCCAATCGTCGCAGCGGGAGCAGTTCTTC. Its protein is CASSFQSSQREQFF.

This sequence joins TRBV3-1 (or the pseudogene TRBV3-2) and TRBJ1-6; D is unresolved. The CDR3 is made up of 14 amino acids. Trimming shortened V by 4 bases and J by 10 bases, and 14 bases separated the two germline ends. CDR1 LGHDT and CDR2 YNNKEL come from the germline V gene (reference sequence). The CDR3 protein is CASSRGGVESPLHF. In DNA form, the CDR3 reads TGTGCCAGCAGCCGAGGTGGGGTGGAGTCACCCCTCCACTTT.

This chain uses TRBV18 with TRBJ2-7; D is unresolved. The length of the CDR3 is 13 residues. The germline CDR1 and CDR2 sequences are KGHSH and LQKENI. V dropped 3 bases and J dropped 0 bases, with 6 bases sitting between them. The CDR3 reads CASSPTNSYEQYF. CDR3 coding DNA: TGTGCCAGCTCACCTACTAACTCCTACGAGCAGTACTTC.

This chain joins TRBV3-1 (or the pseudogene TRBV3-2) and TRBJ1-1; 9 positions match TRBD1. This CDR3 region has 14 residues. After removal of 2 bases from V and 8 bases from J, the junction contained 6 bases not matched to a gene. Per germline, CDR1 LGHDT and CDR2 YNNKEL (reference sequence). The CDR3 spells CASSQPGQGAEAFF. CDR3 in DNA: TGTGCCAGCAGCCAACCGGGACAGGGTGCCGAAGCTTTCTTT.

This chain joins TRBV19 and TRBJ1-2, with D perhaps matching TRBD1 (6 bases). Germline V CDR1 and CDR2: LNHDA, SQIVND (reference sequence). This CDR3 has 13 residues. The V and J ends lost 10 bases and 3 bases respectively, with 15 bases between them. As DNA, the CDR3 is TGTGCCACCTATGTAGGGGGGCACTATGGCTACACCTTC. Its protein is CATYVGGHYGYTF.

This chain links TRBV2 with TRBJ2-5, with 12 nucleotides matching TRBD2. CDR1 is SNHLY, CDR2 FYNNEI, per germline. The trim removed 3 bases at V and 3 bases at J, leaving 2 bases unmatched. This CDR3 is 15 amino acids long. The CDR3 spells CASSDLAGGKETQYF. The CDR3 DNA reads TGTGCCAGCAGTGATCTAGCGGGGGGGAAAGAGACCCAGTACTTC.

The chain employs TRBV18 and TRBJ2-2, with D perhaps TRBD1 (6 bases). The V end was cut by 3 bases, the J end by 0 bases, with 8 bases between. Germline CDR1 KGHSH, CDR2 LQKENI. CDR3 length equals 15 residues. The CDR3 region is CASSPAGANTGELFF. CDR3 sequence (DNA): TGTGCCAGCTCACCGGCAGGGGCGAACACCGGGGAGCTGTTTTTT.

This chain links TRBV19 with TRBJ2-7; D might be TRBD2 (8 bases). Trimming took off 5 bases at V and 0 bases at J, with 17 bases between the two ends. Germline CDR1 and CDR2: LNHDA and SQIVND (reference sequence). The CDR3 covers 16 residues. CDR3 bases: TGTGCCAGTAGTCCCTGGGACAGCGGGAGCTCCTACGAGCAGTACTTC. Translated, it gives CASSPWDSGSSYEQYF. The full variable domain, completed using reference TRBV19 and TRBJ2-7, is DGGITQSPKYLFRKEGQNVTLSCEQNLNHDAMYWYRQDPGQGLRLIYYSQIVNDFQKGDIAEGYSVSREKKESFPLTVTSAQKNPTAFYLCASSPWDSGSSYEQYFGPGTRLTVT.

V and J are TRBV19 and TRBJ2-1; 7 positions agree with TRBD2. The CDR3 covers 16 residues. Germline-derived CDR1 and CDR2 are LNHDA and SQIVND (reference sequence). V lost 6 bases, J lost 4 bases, and 12 bases stayed unmatched. CDR3 nucleotide sequence: TGTGCCAGTAGCCCCTTGGGAGCGGGATTTTACAATGAGCAGTTCTTC. Its translation: CASSPLGAGFYNEQFF.

The genes are TRBV6-2 or TRBV6-3 and TRBJ1-1; perhaps TRBD1 as D (5 bases). This CDR3 spans 14 amino acids. Per germline, CDR1 MNHEY and CDR2 SVGEGT. V was trimmed by 4 bases and J by 1 base, leaving 10 bases between them. The CDR3 nucleotides are TGTGCCAGCAGTTTTGGGGGGTGGAACACTGAAGCTTTCTTT. This translates into CASSFGGWNTEAFF.